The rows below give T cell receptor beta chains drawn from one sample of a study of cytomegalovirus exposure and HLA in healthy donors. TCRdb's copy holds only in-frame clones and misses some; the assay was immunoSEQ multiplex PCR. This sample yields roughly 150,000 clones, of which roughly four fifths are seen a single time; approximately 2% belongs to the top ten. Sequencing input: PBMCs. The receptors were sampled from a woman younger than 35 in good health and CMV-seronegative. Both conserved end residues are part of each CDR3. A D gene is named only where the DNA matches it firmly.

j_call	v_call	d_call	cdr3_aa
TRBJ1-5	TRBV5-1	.	CASSPVTAGPQHF
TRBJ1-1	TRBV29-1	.	CSVRVGRNEAFF
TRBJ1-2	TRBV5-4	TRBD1	CASSLNGRGLVGYTF
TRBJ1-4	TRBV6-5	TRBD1	CASRPDRVEKLFF
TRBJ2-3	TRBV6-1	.	CASSEEGFGTDTQYF
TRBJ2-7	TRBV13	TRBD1	CASSEWGQRSSYEQYF
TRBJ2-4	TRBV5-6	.	CASKQLAKNIQYF
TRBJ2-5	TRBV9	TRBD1	CASSVGSWTGDQETQYF
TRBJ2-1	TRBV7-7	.	CASSAPTGSFYNEQFF
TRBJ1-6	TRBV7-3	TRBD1	CASSGTGGTPLHF
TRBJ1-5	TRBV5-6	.	CASSLGGFSNQPQHF
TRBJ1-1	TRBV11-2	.	CASSFSQANTEAFF
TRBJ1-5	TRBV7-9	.	CASSLGGGQVGSNQPQHF
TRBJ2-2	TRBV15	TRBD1	CATSRVMGTANTGELFF
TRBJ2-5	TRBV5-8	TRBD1	CASSVKVGTEEAQYF
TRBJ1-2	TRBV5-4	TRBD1	CASSVPGQAGGYTF
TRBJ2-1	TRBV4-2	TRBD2	CASSQEGRESMEDEQFF
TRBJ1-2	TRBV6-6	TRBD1	CASSYNYPGGYGYTF
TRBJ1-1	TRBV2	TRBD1	CASSEGQGGTEAFF
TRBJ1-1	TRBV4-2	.	CASSQRTGIKAFF
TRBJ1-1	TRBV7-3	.	CASSLSKNTEAFF
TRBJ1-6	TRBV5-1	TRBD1	CASSLDLGTGYNSPLHF
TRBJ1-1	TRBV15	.	CATSRDRASTEAFF
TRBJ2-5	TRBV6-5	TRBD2	CASSSSGGAQETQYF
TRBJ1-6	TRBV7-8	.	CASSLQGSYNSPLHF
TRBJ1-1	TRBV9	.	CASSVGTVTEAFF
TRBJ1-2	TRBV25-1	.	CASSAEGNYGYTF
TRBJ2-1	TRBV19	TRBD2	CASSVPGTSGYNEQFF
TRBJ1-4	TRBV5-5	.	CASSLNRRAGGEKLFF
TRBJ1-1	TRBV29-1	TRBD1	CSALRTGGSSNTEAFF
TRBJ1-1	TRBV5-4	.	CASSLVAGTEAFF
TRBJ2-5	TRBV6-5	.	CASRTQGRKETQYF
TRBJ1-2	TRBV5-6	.	CASSLNREVGYGYTF
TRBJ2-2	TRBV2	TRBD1	CASRAQGAGELFF
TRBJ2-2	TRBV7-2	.	CASSFIAGELFF
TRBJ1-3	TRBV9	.	CASSVRGLSGNTIYF
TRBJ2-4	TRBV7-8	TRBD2	CASSLGGGENIQYF
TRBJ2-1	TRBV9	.	CASSVSPIRYNEQFF
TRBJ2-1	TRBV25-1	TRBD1	CASSESYRGFNEQFF
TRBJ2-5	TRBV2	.	CASSVRQDRMETQYF
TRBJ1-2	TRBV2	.	CASRPAVRGYTF
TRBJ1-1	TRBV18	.	CASSPLVTEVTEAFF
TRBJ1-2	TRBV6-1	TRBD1	CASSAWDRGGYGYTF
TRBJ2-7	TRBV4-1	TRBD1	CASSQAGTGTYEQYF
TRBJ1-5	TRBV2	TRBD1	CASSERQGGFQPQHF
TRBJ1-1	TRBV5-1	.	CASSFLDSLNTEAFF
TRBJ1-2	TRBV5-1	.	CASSLMAAGAARNYGYTF
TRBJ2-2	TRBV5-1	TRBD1	CASSPGQVSGTGELFF